A single TCR beta chain is shown here with its context. The data derive from a study of patients with pleural tuberculosis. Using its own MiXCR run on the reads, TCRdb lists one record per CDR3 protein. Of about 50,000 distinct CDR3 sequences listed, about 7.3% are singletons. V was pared by 1 base and J by 12 bases, with 17 bases of the junction left unmatched. The CDR3 runs 15 residues. Germline V CDR1 and CDR2: DFQATT, SNEGSKA (reference sequence). The sequence derives from a human donor with pleural tuberculosis. This chain connects TRBV20-1 to TRBJ2-7; TRBD1 aligns across 8 bases. The CDR3 DNA reads TGCAGTGCTAGAGTAAAGGGACAGGAGAACACCCCCCTGTACTTC. Protein: CSARVKGQENTPLYF.